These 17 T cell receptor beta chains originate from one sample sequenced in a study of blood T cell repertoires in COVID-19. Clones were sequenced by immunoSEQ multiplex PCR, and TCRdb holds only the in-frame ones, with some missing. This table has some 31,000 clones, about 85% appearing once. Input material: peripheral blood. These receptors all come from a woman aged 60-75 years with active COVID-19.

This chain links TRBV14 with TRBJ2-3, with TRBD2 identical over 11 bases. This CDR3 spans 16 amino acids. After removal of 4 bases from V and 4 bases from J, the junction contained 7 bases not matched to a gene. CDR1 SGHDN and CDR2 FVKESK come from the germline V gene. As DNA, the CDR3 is TGTGCCAGCAGCCCGAGGCTAGCGGGGGGTTCAGATACGCAGTATTTT. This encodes CASSPRLAGGSDTQYF. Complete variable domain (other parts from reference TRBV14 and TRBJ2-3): EAGVTQFPSHSVIEKGQTVTLRCDPISGHDNLYWYRRVMGKEIKFLLHFVKESKQDESGMPNNRFLAERTGGTYSTLKVQPAELEDSGVYFCASSPRLAGGSDTQYFGPGTRLTVL.

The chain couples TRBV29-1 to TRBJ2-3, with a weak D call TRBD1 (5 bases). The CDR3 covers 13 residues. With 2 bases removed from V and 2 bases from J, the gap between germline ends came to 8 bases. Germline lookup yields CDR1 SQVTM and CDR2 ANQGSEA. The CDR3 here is CSVESDTTDTQYF. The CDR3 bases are TGCAGCGTTGAATCGGACACCACAGATACGCAGTATTTT.

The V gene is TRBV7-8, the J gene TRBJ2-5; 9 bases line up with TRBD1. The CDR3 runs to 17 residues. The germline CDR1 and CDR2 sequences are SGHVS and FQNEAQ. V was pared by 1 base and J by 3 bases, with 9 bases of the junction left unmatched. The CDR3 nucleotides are TGTGCCAGCAGCTTAGAAGGTACGGGACAGGGTGAAGAGACCCAGTACTTC. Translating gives CASSLEGTGQGEETQYF.

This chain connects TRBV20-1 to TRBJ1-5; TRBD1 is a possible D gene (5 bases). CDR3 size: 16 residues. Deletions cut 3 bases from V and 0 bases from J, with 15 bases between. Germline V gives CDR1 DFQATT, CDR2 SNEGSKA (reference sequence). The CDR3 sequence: CSASLFGGYSNQPQHF. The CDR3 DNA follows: TGCAGTGCTAGTTTATTCGGGGGTTATAGCAATCAGCCCCAGCATTTT.

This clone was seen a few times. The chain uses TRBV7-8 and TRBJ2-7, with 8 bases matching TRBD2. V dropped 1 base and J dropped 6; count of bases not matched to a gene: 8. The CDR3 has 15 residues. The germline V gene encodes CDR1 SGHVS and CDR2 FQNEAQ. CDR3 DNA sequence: TGTGCCAGCAGCTTAGTGGGACTAGAATTTGGCGAGCAGTACTTC. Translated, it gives CASSLVGLEFGEQYF.

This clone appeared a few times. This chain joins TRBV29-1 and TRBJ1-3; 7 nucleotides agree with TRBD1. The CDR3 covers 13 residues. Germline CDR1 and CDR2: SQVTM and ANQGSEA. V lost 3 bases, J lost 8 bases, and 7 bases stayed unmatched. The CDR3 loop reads CSVERQGEDTIYF. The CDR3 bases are TGCAGCGTTGAGCGGCAGGGGGAGGACACCATATATTTT.

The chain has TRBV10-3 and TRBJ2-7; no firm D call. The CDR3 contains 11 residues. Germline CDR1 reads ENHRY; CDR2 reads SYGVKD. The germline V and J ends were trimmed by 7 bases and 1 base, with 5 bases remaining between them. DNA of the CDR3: TGTGCCATCACAGATTCCTACGAGCAGTACTTC. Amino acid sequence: CAITDSYEQYF.

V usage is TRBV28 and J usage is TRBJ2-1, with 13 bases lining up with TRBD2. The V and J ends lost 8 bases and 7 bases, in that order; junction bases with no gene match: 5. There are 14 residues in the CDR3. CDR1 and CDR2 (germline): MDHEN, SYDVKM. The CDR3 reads CASPTSGRSNEQFF. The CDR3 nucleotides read TGTGCCAGCCCGACTAGCGGGAGGAGTAATGAGCAGTTCTTC. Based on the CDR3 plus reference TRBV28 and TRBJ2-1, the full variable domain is DVKVTQSSRYLVKRTGEKVFLECVQDMDHENMFWYRQDPGLGLRLIYFSYDVKMKEKGDIPEGYSVSREKKERFSLILESASTNQTSMYLCASPTSGRSNEQFFGPGTRLTVL.

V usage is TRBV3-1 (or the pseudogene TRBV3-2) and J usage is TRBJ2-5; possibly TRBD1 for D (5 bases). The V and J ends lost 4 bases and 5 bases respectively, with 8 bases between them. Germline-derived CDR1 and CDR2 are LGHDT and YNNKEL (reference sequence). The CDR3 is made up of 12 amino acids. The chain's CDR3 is CASSPGMETQYF. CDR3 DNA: TGTGCCAGCAGCCCAGGGATGGAGACCCAGTACTTC.

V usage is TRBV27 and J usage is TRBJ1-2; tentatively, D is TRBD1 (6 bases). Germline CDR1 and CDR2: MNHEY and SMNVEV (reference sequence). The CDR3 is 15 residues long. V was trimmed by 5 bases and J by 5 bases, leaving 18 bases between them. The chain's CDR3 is CASSRSHPTGYGYTF. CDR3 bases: TGTGCCAGCAGTCGCTCCCACCCGACAGGATATGGCTACACCTTC.

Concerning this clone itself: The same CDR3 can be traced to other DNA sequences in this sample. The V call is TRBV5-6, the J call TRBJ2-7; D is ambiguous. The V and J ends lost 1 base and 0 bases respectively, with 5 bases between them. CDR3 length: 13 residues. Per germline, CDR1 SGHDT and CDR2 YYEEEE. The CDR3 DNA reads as TGTGCCAGCAGCTTGCCCAGCTCCTACGAGCAGTACTTC. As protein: CASSLPSSYEQYF.

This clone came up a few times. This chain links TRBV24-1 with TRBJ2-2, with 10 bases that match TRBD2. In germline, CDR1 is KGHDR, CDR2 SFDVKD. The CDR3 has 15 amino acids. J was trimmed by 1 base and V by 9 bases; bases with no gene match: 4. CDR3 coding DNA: TGTGCCACCGGAAGGACTAGCGGGAACACCGGGGAGCTGTTTTTT. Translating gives CATGRTSGNTGELFF.

The CDR3 is CASSPWGQSYNEQFF. In DNA form, the CDR3 reads TGTGCCAGCAGCCCCTGGGGGCAATCCTACAATGAGCAGTTCTTC. The chain recombines TRBV7-3 with TRBJ2-1, with D possibly TRBD1 on 6 matching bases. The germline gives CDR1 SGHTA, CDR2 FQGTGA. V lost 5 bases to trimming and J lost 1 base, with 12 bases between them. The length of the CDR3 is 15 residues.

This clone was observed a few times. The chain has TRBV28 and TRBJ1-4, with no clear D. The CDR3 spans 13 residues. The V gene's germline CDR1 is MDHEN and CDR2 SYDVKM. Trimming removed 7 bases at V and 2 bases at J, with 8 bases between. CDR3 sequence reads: CASTRGTNEKLFF. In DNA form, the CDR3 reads TGTGCCAGCACGCGAGGGACTAATGAAAAACTGTTTTTT.

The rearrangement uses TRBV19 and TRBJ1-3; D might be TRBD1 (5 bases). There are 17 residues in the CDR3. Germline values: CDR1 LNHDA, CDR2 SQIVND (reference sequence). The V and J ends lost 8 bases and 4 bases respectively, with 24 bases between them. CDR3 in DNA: TGTGCCAGTTGTCCCTCCGTTTTCAGGGTGGGAGGAAACACCATATATTTT. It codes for CASCPSVFRVGGNTIYF.

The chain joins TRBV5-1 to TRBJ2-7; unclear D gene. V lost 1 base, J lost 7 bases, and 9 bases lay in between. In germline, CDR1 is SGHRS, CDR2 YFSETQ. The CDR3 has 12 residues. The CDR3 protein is CASSLYAGEQYF. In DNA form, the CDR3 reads TGCGCCAGCAGCTTGTACGCCGGGGAGCAGTACTTC.

As DNA, the CDR3 is TGTGCCAGCAGCTTAGAACCGGGACATCCCGAGCAGTACTTC. It yields the protein CASSLEPGHPEQYF. The J gene is TRBJ2-7, the V gene TRBV11-2, with TRBD1 as a possible D gene (6 bases). The CDR3 runs to 14 residues. Germline CDR1 SGHAT, CDR2 FQNNGV. Trimming removed 0 bases at V and 6 bases at J, with 12 bases between.